This T cell receptor beta chain was sequenced for a study of cytomegalovirus exposure and HLA in healthy donors. Germline V gene data show CDR1 as SGHDT and CDR2 as YYEEEE. The CDR3 covers 14 residues. The V and J ends lost 4 bases and 9 bases respectively, with 14 bases between them. 13 Jbeta primers and 60 Vbeta primers were used for the PCR. This table comes from immunoSEQ multiplex PCR, and its TCRdb copy is limited to in-frame clones, with some not included. This sample has about 160,000 clones, with 85% found just once. The material sequenced was PBMCs. The genes are TRBV5-6 and TRBJ1-6; maybe TRBD1 (6 bases). This TCR was sampled from a boy between 2 and 10 years old in good health and CMV-seronegative. CDR3 in amino acids: CASSPWAGASPLHF. Written as DNA, the CDR3 is TGTGCCAGCAGCCCTTGGGCGGGGGCTTCACCCCTCCACTTT.